This T cell receptor beta chain was sequenced in a study of T-cell reconstitution after alpha-beta-depleted transplantation in children. Findings of the study overall: TCRbeta diversity was high at day 60 in some patients (a result of surviving recipient T cells and thymic progenitors). Where alpha-beta T cells came from about two months after transplant was reportedly several hundred expanded graft clones. At one year after transplant, newly produced T cells mostly accounted for T-cell counts and diversity.

Construction of the TCRbeta library involved unique molecular identifiers. TCRdb used MiXCR to reprocess the PCR reads, holding one entry per CDR3 protein. The sample has more than 300,000 distinct CDR3 sequences; 15% to 20% are singletons. This clonotype has more than one count but fewer than ten. Its specificity is not known. The input for sequencing was PBMCs, mostly from graft donor cells, taken 360 days after TCRalphabeta/CD19-depleted stem cell transplant. The TCR comes from a male patient aged 2-15 years who had a stem cell transplant for acute lymphoblastic leukemia, so the T cells may come from the graft donor.

In DNA, the CDR3 is TGTGCCAGCAGTTCCGCGAGGTTGACCGGGGAGCTGTTTTTT. It codes for CASSSARLTGELFF. The chain employs TRBV12-3 or TRBV12-4 and TRBJ2-2; D is unresolved. Trimming took 4 bases from V and 5 from J, leaving 11 bases between them. CDR3 size: 14 residues.